The clone carrying this T cell receptor beta chain occurred a few times. As yet, its antigen is unknown. The sample originates from a study of T cells in Graves' hyperthyroidism and ophthalmopathy. Study results and caveats: Using 13 V-J features, a model discriminated ophthalmopathy from stable hyperthyroidism.

Exclusion of a patient resulted from uncontrolled infection, other autoimmune disease, pregnancy or lactation. Authors of the study amplified TCR beta CDR3 regions from RNA transcripts. HTBI primers were used for first-round RT-PCR of the TCR CDR3. TCRdb reprocessed the multiplex PCR reads via MiXCR and lists one record per CDR3 protein. The sample includes approximately 610,000 distinct CDR3 sequences, roughly 15% of them seen just once. The sequence came from a woman in her 40s with Graves' ophthalmopathy. Sequencing was carried out using blood.

In nucleotides, the CDR3 is TGCGCCAGCAGCGACTCATATGCTGGAGGGGAGCTGTTTTTT. Amino acid sequence: CASSDSYAGGELFF. The chain is built from TRBV5-1 and TRBJ2-2; D call uncertain. Trimming took 4 bases from V and 8 from J, leaving 15 bases between them. Looked up from germline, CDR1 is SGHRS and CDR2 is YFSETQ. The CDR3 has 14 residues.